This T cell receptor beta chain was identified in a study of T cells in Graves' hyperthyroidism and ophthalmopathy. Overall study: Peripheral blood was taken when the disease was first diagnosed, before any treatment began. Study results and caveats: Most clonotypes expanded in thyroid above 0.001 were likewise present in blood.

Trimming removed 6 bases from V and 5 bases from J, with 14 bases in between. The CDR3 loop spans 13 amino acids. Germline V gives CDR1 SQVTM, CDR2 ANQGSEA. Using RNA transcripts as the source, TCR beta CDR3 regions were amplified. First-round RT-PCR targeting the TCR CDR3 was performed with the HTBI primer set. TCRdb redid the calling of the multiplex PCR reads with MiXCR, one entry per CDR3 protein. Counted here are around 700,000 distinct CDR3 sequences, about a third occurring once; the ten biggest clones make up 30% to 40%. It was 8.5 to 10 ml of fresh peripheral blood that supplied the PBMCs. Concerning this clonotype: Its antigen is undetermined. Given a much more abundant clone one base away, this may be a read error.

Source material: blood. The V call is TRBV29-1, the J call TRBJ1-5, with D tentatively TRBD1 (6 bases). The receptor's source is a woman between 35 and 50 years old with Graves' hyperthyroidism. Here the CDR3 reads CSVGGATDQPQHF. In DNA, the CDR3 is TGCAGCGTGGGGGGGGCAACCGATCAGCCCCAGCATTTT.